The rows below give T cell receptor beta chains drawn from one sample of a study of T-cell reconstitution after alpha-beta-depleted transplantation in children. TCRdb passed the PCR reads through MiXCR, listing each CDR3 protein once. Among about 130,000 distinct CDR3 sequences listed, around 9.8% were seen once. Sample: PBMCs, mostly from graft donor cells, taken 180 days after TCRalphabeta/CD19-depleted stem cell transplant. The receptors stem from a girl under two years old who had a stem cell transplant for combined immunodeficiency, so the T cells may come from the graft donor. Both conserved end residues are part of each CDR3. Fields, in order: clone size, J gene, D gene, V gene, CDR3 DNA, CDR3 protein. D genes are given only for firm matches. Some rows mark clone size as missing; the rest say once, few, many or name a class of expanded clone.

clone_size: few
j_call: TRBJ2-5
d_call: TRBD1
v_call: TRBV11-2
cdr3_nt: TGTGCCAGCAGCCCCTTGGACAGGGGGCCAGAGACCCAGTACTTC
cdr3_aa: CASSPLDRGPETQYF

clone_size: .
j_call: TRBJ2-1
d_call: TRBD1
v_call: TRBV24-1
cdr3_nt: TGTGCCACCAGTGACCAGACAGGGAAGCAGTTCTTC
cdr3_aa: CATSDQTGKQFF

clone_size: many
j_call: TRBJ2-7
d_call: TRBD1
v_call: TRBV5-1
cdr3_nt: TGCGCCAGCAGCCCCGACAGGGGGTACGAGCAGTACTTC
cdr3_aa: CASSPDRGYEQYF

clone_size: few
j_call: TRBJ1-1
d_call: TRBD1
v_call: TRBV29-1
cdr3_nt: TGCAGCGTGCCAGGGGGCCACACTGAAGCTTTCTTT
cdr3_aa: CSVPGGHTEAFF

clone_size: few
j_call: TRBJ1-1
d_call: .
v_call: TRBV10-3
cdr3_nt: TGTGCCATCAGTGAAGGCCCCACAGGGCAATTTGAAGCTTTCTTT
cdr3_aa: CAISEGPTGQFEAFF

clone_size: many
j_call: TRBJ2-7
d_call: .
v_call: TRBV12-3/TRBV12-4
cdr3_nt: TGTGCCAGCAGTTTCCCGAACAGGGCCTACGAGCAGTACTTC
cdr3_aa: CASSFPNRAYEQYF

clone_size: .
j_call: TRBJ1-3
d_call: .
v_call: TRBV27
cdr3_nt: TGTGCCAGCAGTTTAAGTTCTGGAGGAAACACCATATATTTT
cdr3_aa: CASSLSSGGNTIYF

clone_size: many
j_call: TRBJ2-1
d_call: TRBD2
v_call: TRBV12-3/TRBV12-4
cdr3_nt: TGTGCCAGCAGTTTTTCCCTAGCGGAGCACAATGAGCAGTTCTTC
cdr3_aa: CASSFSLAEHNEQFF

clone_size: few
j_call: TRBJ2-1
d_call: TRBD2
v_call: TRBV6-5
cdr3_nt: TGTGCCAGCAGTTACGTAGCGGGGGGCTACAATGAGCAGTTCTTC
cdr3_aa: CASSYVAGGYNEQFF

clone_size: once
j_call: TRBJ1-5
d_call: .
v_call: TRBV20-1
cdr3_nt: TGCAGTGCAGATGTCGGGGTTATGGGGGATAGCAATCAGCCCCAGCATTTT
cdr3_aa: CSADVGVMGDSNQPQHF

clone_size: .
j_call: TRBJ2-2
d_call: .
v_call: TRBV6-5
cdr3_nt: TGTGCCAGCAGTTCCTTGAGGCAGGGCTACGCCGGGGAGCTGTTTTTT
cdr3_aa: CASSSLRQGYAGELFF

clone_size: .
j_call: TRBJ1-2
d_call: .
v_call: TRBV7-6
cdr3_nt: TGTGCCAGCAGCATAAGAGTTAACTATGGCTACACCTTC
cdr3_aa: CASSIRVNYGYTF

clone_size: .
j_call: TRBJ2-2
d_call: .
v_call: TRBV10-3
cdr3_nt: TGTGCCATCAGACGATCCCCAGGCGCAGAGGAGCTGTTTTTT
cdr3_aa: CAIRRSPGAEELFF

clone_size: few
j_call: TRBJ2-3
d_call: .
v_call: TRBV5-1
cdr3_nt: TGCGCCAGCAGCTTGGCGGGACCTCCCACAGATACGCAGTATTTT
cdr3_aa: CASSLAGPPTDTQYF

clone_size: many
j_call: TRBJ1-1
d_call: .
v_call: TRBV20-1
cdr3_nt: TGCAGTGCTAGAGATAGGGGGAGGGCTTTCTTT
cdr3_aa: CSARDRGRAFF

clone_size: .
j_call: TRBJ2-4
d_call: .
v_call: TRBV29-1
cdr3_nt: TGCAGCGTTGTGGACCTAGCCAAAAACATTCAGTACTTC
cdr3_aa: CSVVDLAKNIQYF

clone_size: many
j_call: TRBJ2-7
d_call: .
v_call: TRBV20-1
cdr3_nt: TGCAGTGCTAGCTGGGACGGCACCTACGAGCAGTACTTC
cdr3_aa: CSASWDGTYEQYF

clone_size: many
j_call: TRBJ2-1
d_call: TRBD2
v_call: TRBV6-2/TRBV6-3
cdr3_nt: TGTGCCAGCAGTGCTCTAGCGGGAGGTTACAATGAGCAGTTCTTC
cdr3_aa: CASSALAGGYNEQFF

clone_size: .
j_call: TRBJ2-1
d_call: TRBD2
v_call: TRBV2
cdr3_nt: TGTGCCAGCAGTGAACGGGGGGTCTCCTACAATGAGCAGTTCTTC
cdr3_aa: CASSERGVSYNEQFF

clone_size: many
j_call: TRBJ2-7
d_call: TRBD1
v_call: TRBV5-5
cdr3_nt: TGTGCCAGCAGCGGGGAGACAGGGGAGCAGTACTTC
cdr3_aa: CASSGETGEQYF

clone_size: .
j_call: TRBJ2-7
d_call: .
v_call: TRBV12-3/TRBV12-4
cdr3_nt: TGTGCCAGCAGTTTATTTAGGGGACTCGGAGAAGAGCAGTACTTC
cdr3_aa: CASSLFRGLGEEQYF

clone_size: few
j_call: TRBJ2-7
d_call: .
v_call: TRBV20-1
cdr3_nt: TGCAGTGCTAGAGATAATTCCCAGGGGACCAAGCAGTACTTC
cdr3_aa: CSARDNSQGTKQYF

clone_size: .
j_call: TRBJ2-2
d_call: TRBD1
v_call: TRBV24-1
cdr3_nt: TGTGCCACCAGTGATGCGCAGGGGGCGCCTAACACCGGGGAGCTGTTTTTT
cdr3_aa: CATSDAQGAPNTGELFF

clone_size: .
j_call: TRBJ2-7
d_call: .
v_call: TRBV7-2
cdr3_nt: TGTGCCAGCAGCTTAGCGGGGCTTCTCTACGAGCAGTACTTC
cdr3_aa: CASSLAGLLYEQYF

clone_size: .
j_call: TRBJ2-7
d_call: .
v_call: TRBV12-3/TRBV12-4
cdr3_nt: TGTGCCAGCAGTTCTTGGATAGGGGACACCTACGAGCAGTACTTC
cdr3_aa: CASSSWIGDTYEQYF

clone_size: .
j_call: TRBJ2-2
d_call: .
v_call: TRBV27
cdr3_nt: TGTGCCAGCAGTTTATTCGGGGAGGGGGAGCTGTTTTTT
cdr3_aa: CASSLFGEGELFF

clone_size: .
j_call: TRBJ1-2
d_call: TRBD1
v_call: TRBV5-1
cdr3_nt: TGCGCCAGCAGCTTGGCCCCCGGGACAGGGGGCAACTATGGCTACACCTTC
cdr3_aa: CASSLAPGTGGNYGYTF

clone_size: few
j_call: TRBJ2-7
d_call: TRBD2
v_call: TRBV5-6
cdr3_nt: TGTGCCAGCAGCTTAGTCCCTAGCGGGAGGAACGAGCAGTACTTC
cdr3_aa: CASSLVPSGRNEQYF

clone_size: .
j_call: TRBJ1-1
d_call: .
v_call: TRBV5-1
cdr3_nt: TGCGCCAGCAGCTTGGCCCTAGGGCAGACGACTGAAGCTTTCTTT
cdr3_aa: CASSLALGQTTEAFF

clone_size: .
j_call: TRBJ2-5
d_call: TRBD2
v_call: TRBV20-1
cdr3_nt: TGCAGTGCCGGGACTAGCGGGAGGGGGAGGGAGACCCAGTACTTC
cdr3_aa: CSAGTSGRGRETQYF

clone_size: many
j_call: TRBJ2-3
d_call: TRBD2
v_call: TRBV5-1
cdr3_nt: TGCGCCAGCAGCTCGCCGGGACTAGCGGCTGATACGCAGTATTTT
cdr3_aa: CASSSPGLAADTQYF

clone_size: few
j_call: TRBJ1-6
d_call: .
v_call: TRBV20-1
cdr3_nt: TGCAGTGCTAGGGGAGGACAGACCGATTCACCCCTCCACTTT
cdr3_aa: CSARGGQTDSPLHF

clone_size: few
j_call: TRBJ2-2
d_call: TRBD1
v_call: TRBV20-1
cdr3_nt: TGCAGTGCCGGGACAGGGGGTTGGGGGGAGCTGTTTTTT
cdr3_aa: CSAGTGGWGELFF

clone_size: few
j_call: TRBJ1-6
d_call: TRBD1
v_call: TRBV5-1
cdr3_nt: TGCGCCAGCAGCCCCCGGACAGGGAATTCACCCCTCCACTTT
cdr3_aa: CASSPRTGNSPLHF

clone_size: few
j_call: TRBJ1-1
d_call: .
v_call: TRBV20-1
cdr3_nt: TGCAGTGCTAGATCTCGGGCGGGGGCGGCTTTCTTT
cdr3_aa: CSARSRAGAAFF